The 20 T cell receptor beta chains below were found in one sample sequenced in a study of a mutant IDH1 vaccine in newly diagnosed glioma. These receptors lack a known antigen. Regarding time point: week 11, during vaccination. With topical imiquimod, each dose of the vaccine consisted of 300 ug of mutant IDH1 20-mer peptide. Profiled with immunoSEQ multiplex PCR; TCRdb holds only in-frame clones, not every one. The sample records 55,000 to 70,000 clones, about nine tenths being singletons. This specimen consisted of PBMCs, obtained from a glioma patient whose treatment included an IDH1 peptide vaccine. These receptors originate from a man aged 40-49 years with glioma.

The chain employs TRBV5-4 and TRBJ1-2; D uncertain. The V and J ends lost 0 bases and 5 bases respectively, with 11 bases between them. The CDR3 is 14 residues long. Germline V gives CDR1 SGHNT, CDR2 YYREEE (reference sequence). The CDR3 is CASSLDSGLYGYTF. Here the CDR3 DNA reads TGTGCCAGCAGCTTGGACTCAGGCCTTTATGGCTACACCTTC. Looking up the rest from reference TRBV5-4 and TRBJ1-2 gives the full variable domain: ETGVTQSPTHLIKTRGQQVTLRCSSQSGHNTVSWYQQALGQGPQFIFQYYREEENGRGNFPPRFSGLQFPNYSSELNVNALELDDSALYLCASSLDSGLYGYTFGSGTRLTVV.

The chain links TRBV18 to TRBJ2-1, with unresolved D. CDR1 is KGHSH and CDR2 is LQKENI in the germline V gene. V was cut by 3 bases and J by 12 bases, with 15 bases left in between. This CDR3 is 13 amino acids long. The CDR3 sequence is CASSPEKLYRQFF. The CDR3 DNA reads TGTGCCAGCTCACCCGAGAAACTATACCGGCAGTTCTTC. The full variable domain, its missing parts supplied by reference TRBV18 and TRBJ2-1, is NAGVMQNPRHLVRRRGQEARLRCSPMKGHSHVYWYRQLPEEGLKFMVYLQKENIIDESGMPKERFSAEFPKEGPSILRIQQVVRGDSAAYFCASSPEKLYRQFFGPGTRLTVL.

V usage is TRBV29-1 and J usage is TRBJ1-2; D is possibly TRBD1 (5 bases). CDR1 SQVTM and CDR2 ANQGSEA come from the germline V gene. The V and J ends lost 4 bases and 6 bases respectively, with 18 bases between them. The CDR3 extends over 14 amino acids. CDR3 in amino acids: CSVVGTANSDGYTF. The CDR3 region has the DNA TGCAGCGTTGTCGGGACGGCCAACTCCGATGGCTACACCTTC.

V is TRBV7-3 and J is TRBJ2-3; 10 nucleotides agree with TRBD2. Trimming cost V 5 bases and J 2 bases; bases outside gene matches: 7. Germline values: CDR1 SGHTA, CDR2 FQGTGA. This CDR3 is built from 16 residues. CDR3 protein: CASSDGLAAFTDTQYF. CDR3 coding DNA: TGTGCCAGCAGCGACGGACTAGCGGCCTTCACAGATACGCAGTATTTT. The full variable domain, rest sourced from reference TRBV7-3 and TRBJ2-3, is GAGVSQTPSNKVTEKGKYVELRCDPISGHTALYWYRQSLGQGPEFLIYFQGTGAADDSGLPNDRFFAVRPEGSVSTLKIQRTERGDSAVYLCASSDGLAAFTDTQYFGPGTRLTVL.

This rearrangement joins TRBV19 to TRBJ2-1; no reliable D call. Looked up from germline, CDR1 is LNHDA and CDR2 is SQIVND (reference sequence). Trimming pared 3 bases from V and 0 bases from J, leaving 12 bases between. The CDR3 extends over 16 amino acids. CDR3 in amino acids: CASSMVGTYSYNEQFF. The CDR3, as DNA: TGTGCCAGTAGTATGGTAGGTACTTACTCCTACAATGAGCAGTTCTTC.

The chain joins TRBV13 to TRBJ2-2, with 11 bases fitting TRBD1. With V trimmed by 5 bases and J by 5 bases, 7 bases remained unmatched. This CDR3 region has 16 residues. Germline-derived CDR1 and CDR2 are PRHDT and FYEKMQ (reference sequence). The CDR3, as DNA: TGTGCCAGCAGCAAAACCGGGACAGGGGGTACCGGGGAGCTGTTTTTT. Translated, it gives CASSKTGTGGTGELFF.

The V gene is TRBV19, the J gene TRBJ2-2, with a weak D call TRBD2 (6 bases). The CDR3 covers 15 residues. Germline V gene data show CDR1 as LNHDA and CDR2 as SQIVND (reference sequence). Trimming removed 6 bases at V and 4 bases at J, with 15 bases between. CDR3 nucleotides: TGTGCCAGTAGATCCCGGGAGACGGCCACCGGGGAGCTGTTTTTT. This codes for CASRSRETATGELFF.

The rearrangement links TRBV9 to TRBJ2-5; D tentatively reads TRBD1 or TRBD2 (5 bases each). Germline CDR1 is SGDLS and CDR2 is YYNGEE. The V end was cut by 6 bases, the J end by 3 bases, with 18 bases between. The CDR3 is 15 amino acids. This chain's CDR3 is CASTRGAGQEETQYF. Here the CDR3 DNA reads TGTGCCAGCACCCGGGGCGCGGGTCAGGAAGAGACCCAGTACTTC.

The rearrangement uses TRBV6-1 and TRBJ1-1, with D tentatively TRBD1 (5 bases). The V gene's germline CDR1 is MNHNS and CDR2 SASEGT. CDR3 length: 11 residues. The ends were cut back, 5 bases at V and 6 bases at J, with 7 bases in the middle. In DNA form, the CDR3 reads TGTGCCAGCAGTTTGGGGCCTGAAGCTTTCTTT. Its protein is CASSLGPEAFF.

The V gene is TRBV5-5, the J gene TRBJ1-1, with 8 bases identical to TRBD1. Germline-derived CDR1 and CDR2 are SGHKS and YYEKEE (reference sequence). The CDR3 spans 13 residues. J lost 4 bases, V lost 3 bases, and 2 bases had no gene match. CDR3 sequence (DNA): TGTGCCAGCAGCTCCACAGGGGGCACTGAAGCTTTCTTT. Protein product: CASSSTGGTEAFF.

The chain has TRBV11-3 and TRBJ2-3, with 8 bases lining up with TRBD2. Germline V gene lookup returns CDR1 SGHNT and CDR2 YENEEA. The ends lost 5 bases at V and 0 bases at J; junction bases unmatched: 7. The CDR3 has 16 residues. For the CDR3, the DNA is TGTGCCAGCAGCCAAGGGGCGGGAGGAAGCACAGATACGCAGTATTTT. Residues: CASSQGAGGSTDTQYF. The complete variable domain, with remaining parts taken from reference TRBV11-3 and TRBJ2-3, reads EAGVVQSPRYKIIEKKQPVAFWCNPISGHNTLYWYLQNLGQGPELLIRYENEEAVDDSQLPKDRFSAERLKGVDSTLKIQPAELGDSAVYLCASSQGAGGSTDTQYFGPGTRLTVL.

The rearrangement joins TRBV5-4 to TRBJ2-3, with D perhaps TRBD1 (6 bases). Trimming removed 0 bases from V and 4 bases from J, with 9 bases in between. This CDR3 has 14 amino acids. Germline assignment: CDR1 SGHNT and CDR2 YYREEE (reference sequence). DNA of the CDR3: TGTGCCAGCAGCTTGGCAGGGGCGGCAGATACGCAGTATTTT. This translates into CASSLAGAADTQYF.

This rearrangement joins TRBV4-1 to TRBJ1-2; TRBD1 might be the D (6 bases). With 1 base removed from V and 6 bases from J, the gap between germline ends came to 15 bases. Germline V lookup: CDR1 MGHRA, CDR2 YSYEKL. CDR3 size: 15 residues. The CDR3 DNA reads as TGCGCCAGCAGCCAAGGTGGGGGGCGCCGGGATGGCTACACCTTC. It is translated as CASSQGGGRRDGYTF.

This sequence joins TRBV28 and TRBJ2-3, with 7 nucleotides matching TRBD2. J was trimmed by 2 bases and V by 5 bases; bases with no gene match: 10. The CDR3 contains 16 residues. Germline V lookup: CDR1 MDHEN, CDR2 SYDVKM. CDR3 residues: CASSRPRGGITDTQYF. The DNA for the CDR3 is TGTGCCAGCAGTCGCCCTCGCGGGGGAATCACAGATACGCAGTATTTT.

This sequence joins TRBV2 and TRBJ2-3; possible D gene TRBD2, 7 bases. Deletions cut 5 bases from V and 6 bases from J, with 12 bases between. Germline CDR1 and CDR2: SNHLY and FYNNEI. The CDR3 sequence is 13 residues long. Written as DNA, the CDR3 is TGTGCCAGCAGTCCCGGGGGGCCTGATACGCAGTATTTT. Translating it yields CASSPGGPDTQYF.

V usage is TRBV7-2 and J usage is TRBJ1-1; tentative D call: TRBD1 (5 bases). Looked up from germline, CDR1 is SGHTA and CDR2 is FQGNSA. Trimming left V 1 base short and J 0 bases short, with 6 bases between. The CDR3 runs 14 residues. This CDR3 reads CASSLDRLNTEAFF. CDR3 DNA: TGTGCCAGCAGCTTAGACAGGTTGAACACTGAAGCTTTCTTT.

The CDR3 reads CASSQEGTGWNYGYTF. The CDR3 bases are TGCGCCAGCAGCCAAGAGGGGACAGGTTGGAACTATGGCTACACCTTC. V usage is TRBV4-3 and J usage is TRBJ1-2; the match to TRBD1 covers 8 bases. The CDR3 has 16 residues. Germline CDR1 is LGHNA and CDR2 is YSLEER. J lost 2 bases, V lost 0 bases, and 5 bases had no gene match.

In this sample, this clone turned up once. The rearrangement joins TRBV6-5 to TRBJ2-1; 10 bases map to TRBD2. CDR1 is MNHEY and CDR2 is SVGAGI in the germline V gene. The junction had 10 bases not matched to a gene; V was cut back by 10 bases and J by 4 bases. The CDR3 covers 15 residues. In DNA, the CDR3 is TGTGCCACCAAGGGATCTAGCGGGAGTTACAATGAGCAGTTCTTC. It codes for CATKGSSGSYNEQFF.

This clone was observed a few times. This rearrangement joins TRBV20-1 to TRBJ2-3; D unresolved. Germline V gene data show CDR1 as DFQATT and CDR2 as SNEGSKA (reference sequence). V lost 6 bases and J 2 bases, leaving 6 bases between the germline ends. The CDR3 runs 11 residues. CDR3 residues: CSATPTDTQYF. In DNA form, the CDR3 reads TGCAGTGCCACACCCACAGATACGCAGTATTTT.

This clone is a singleton in its sample. CDR3 loop: CASSPDYSLSYEQYF. The CDR3, as DNA: TGTGCCAGCAGTCCAGACTACTCCCTCTCCTACGAGCAGTACTTC. The J gene is TRBJ2-7, the V gene TRBV6-1; TRBD2 might be the D (5 bases). Trimming cost V 5 bases and J 0 bases, with 14 bases left between them. The V gene's germline CDR1 is MNHNS and CDR2 SASEGT. There are 15 residues in the CDR3.